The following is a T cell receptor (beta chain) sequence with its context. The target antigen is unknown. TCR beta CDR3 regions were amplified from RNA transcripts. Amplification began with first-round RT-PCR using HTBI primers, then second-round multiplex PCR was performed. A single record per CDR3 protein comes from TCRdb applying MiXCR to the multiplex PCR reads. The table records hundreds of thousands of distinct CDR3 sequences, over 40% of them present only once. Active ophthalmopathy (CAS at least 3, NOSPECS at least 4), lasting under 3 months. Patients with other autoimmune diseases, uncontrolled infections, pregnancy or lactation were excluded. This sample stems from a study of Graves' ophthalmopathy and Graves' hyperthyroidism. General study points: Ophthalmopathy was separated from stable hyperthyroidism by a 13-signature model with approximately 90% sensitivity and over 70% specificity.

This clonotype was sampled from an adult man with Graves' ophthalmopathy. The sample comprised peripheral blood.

The CDR3 coding sequence is TGCAGCCGTAAAGGACAGGGGTCCTACGAGCAGTACTTC. Translated: CSRKGQGSYEQYF. The chain links TRBV29-1 to TRBJ2-7; TRBD1 matches at 9 bases. The CDR3 is 13 amino acids. The V segment lost 8 bases and the J segment 1 base; nucleotides outside the gene matches: 6. Germline values: CDR1 SQVTM, CDR2 ANQGSEA.